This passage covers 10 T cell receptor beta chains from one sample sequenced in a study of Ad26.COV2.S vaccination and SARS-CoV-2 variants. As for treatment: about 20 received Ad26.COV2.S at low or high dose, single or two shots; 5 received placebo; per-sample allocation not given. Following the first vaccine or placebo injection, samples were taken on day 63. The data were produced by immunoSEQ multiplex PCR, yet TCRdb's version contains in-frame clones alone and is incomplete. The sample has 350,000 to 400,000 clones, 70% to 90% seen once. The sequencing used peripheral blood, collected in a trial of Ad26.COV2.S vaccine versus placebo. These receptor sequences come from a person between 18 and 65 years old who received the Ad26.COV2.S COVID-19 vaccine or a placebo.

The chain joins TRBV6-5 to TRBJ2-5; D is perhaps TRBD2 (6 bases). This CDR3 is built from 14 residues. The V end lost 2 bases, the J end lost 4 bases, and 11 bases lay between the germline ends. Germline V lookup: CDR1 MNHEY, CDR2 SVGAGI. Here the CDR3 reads CASSYRGGIETQYF. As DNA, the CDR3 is TGTGCCAGCAGTTACCGGGGAGGAATAGAGACCCAGTACTTC.

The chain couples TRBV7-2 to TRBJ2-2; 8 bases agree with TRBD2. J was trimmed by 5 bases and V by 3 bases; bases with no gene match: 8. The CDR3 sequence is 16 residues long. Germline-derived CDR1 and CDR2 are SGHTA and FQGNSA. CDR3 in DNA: TGTGCCAGCAGCTTTCCTCGGGAGGGCCTGACCGGGGAGCTGTTTTTT. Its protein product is CASSFPREGLTGELFF.

The CDR3 sequence is CATSRDLRTSGRNEQFF. The CDR3 DNA sequence: TGTGCCACCAGCAGAGATTTGAGGACTAGCGGGCGCAATGAGCAGTTCTTC. This chain connects TRBV15 to TRBJ2-1; 11 bases are a match to TRBD2. From germline, CDR1 is LNHNV and CDR2 YYDKDF (reference sequence). This CDR3 spans 17 amino acids. J lost 6 bases, V lost 0 bases, and 7 bases had no gene match.

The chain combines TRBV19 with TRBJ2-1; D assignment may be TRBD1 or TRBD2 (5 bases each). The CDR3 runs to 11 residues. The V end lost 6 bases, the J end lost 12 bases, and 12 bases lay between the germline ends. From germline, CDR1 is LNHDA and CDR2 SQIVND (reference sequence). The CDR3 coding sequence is TGTGCCAGTAGCACGGGGCCACGGCAGTTCTTC. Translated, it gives CASSTGPRQFF.

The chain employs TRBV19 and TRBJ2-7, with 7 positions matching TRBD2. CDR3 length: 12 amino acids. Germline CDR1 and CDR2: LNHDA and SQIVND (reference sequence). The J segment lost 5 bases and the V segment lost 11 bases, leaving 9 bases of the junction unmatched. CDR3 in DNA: TGTGCCCACCTGGGAGGGTTCAACGAGCAGTACTTC. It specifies CAHLGGFNEQYF.

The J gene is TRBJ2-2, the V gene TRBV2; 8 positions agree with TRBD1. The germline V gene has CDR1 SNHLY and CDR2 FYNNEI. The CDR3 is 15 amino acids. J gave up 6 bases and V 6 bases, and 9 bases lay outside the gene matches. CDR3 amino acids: CASSKARGPSGELFF. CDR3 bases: TGTGCCAGCAGCAAAGCCAGGGGGCCGTCCGGGGAGCTGTTTTTT. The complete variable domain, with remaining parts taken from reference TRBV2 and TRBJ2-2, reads EPEVTQTPSHQVTQMGQEVILRCVPISNHLYFYWYRQILGQKVEFLVSFYNNEISEKSEIFDDQFSVERPDGSNFTLKIRSTKLEDSAMYFCASSKARGPSGELFFGEGSRLTVL.

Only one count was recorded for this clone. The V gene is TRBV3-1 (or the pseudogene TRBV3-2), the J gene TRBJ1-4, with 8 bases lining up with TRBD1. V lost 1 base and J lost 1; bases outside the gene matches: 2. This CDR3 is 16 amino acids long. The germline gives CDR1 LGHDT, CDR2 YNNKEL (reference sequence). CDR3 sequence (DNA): TGTGCCAGCAGCCAAGCCGGACAGGGAACTAATGAAAAACTGTTTTTT. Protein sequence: CASSQAGQGTNEKLFF.

CDR3 loop: CASSVPGANVLTF. CDR3 nucleotides: TGTGCCAGCAGCGTACCTGGGGCCAACGTCCTGACTTTC. The chain carries TRBV9 and TRBJ2-6, with D unclear. Germline CDR1 SGDLS, CDR2 YYNGEE. V was shortened by 1 base and J by 2 bases, with 1 base between the two germline ends. The CDR3 runs to 13 residues.

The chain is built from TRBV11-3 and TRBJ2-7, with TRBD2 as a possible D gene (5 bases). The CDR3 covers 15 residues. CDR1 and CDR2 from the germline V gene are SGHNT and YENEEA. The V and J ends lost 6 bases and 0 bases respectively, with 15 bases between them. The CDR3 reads CASSFEGRLSYEQYF. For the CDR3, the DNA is TGTGCCAGCAGTTTCGAGGGCCGACTCTCCTACGAGCAGTACTTC.

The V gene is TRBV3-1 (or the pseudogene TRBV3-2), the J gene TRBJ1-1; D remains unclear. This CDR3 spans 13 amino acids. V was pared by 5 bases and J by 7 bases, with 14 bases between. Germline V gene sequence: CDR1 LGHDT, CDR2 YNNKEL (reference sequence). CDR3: CASSAEAGVEAFF. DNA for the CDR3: TGTGCCAGCAGCGCAGAAGCCGGAGTTGAAGCTTTCTTT.